These 22 T cell receptor beta chains were sequenced from one sample in a study of T-cell reconstitution after alpha-beta-depleted transplantation in children. TCRbeta library construction was performed incorporating unique molecular identifiers. TCRdb independently ran MiXCR on the PCR reads; one entry per CDR3 protein. The sample has about 600,000 distinct CDR3 sequences; 23% are singletons. Here the sequenced sample was PBMCs, mostly from graft donor cells, taken 360 days after TCRalphabeta/CD19-depleted stem cell transplant. All receptors derive from a boy under three years old who had a stem cell transplant for acute myeloid leukemia, so the T cells may come from the graft donor.

The table lists this clonotype with a few counts. V and J are TRBV4-3 and TRBJ2-2; the D gene could be TRBD1 or TRBD2 (5 bases each). V lost 0 bases, J lost 1 base, and 18 bases lay in between. Germline lookup yields CDR1 LGHNA and CDR2 YSLEER. This CDR3 is built from 19 residues. In nucleotides, the CDR3 is TGCGCCAGCAGCCAAGAGGGTGGTTGGGGGACGGTGAACACCGGGGAGCTGTTTTTT. Its protein is CASSQEGGWGTVNTGELFF.

This clonotype was counted a few times. The chain employs TRBV20-1 and TRBJ2-2, with no clear D. Germline lookup yields CDR1 DFQATT and CDR2 SNEGSKA (reference sequence). V lost 5 bases and J lost 1, with 5 bases in between. The CDR3 extends over 12 amino acids. In nucleotides, the CDR3 is TGCAGTGCTCCGGGGAACACCGGGGAGCTGTTTTTT. It translates to CSAPGNTGELFF.

This clonotype was observed at least ten times. V usage is TRBV6-5 and J usage is TRBJ1-1, with 7 bases identical to TRBD1. The length of the CDR3 is 14 residues. Germline V gene sequence: CDR1 MNHEY, CDR2 SVGAGI. Trimming at V came to 6 bases and at J to 2 bases, leaving 6 bases not matched to a gene. CDR3 residues: CASRFDRANTEAFF. The CDR3 DNA is TGTGCCAGCAGGTTCGACAGGGCCAACACTGAAGCTTTCTTT.

The chain couples TRBV29-1 to TRBJ2-1; 8 bases are a match to TRBD2. Germline CDR1 reads SQVTM; CDR2 reads ANQGSEA. Losses at the gene ends were 4 bases for V and 0 bases for J; bases not matched to a gene: 8. The CDR3 consists of 16 residues. DNA for the CDR3: TGCAGCGTTGCGGGGGGGGGTGGGAGCTCCTACAATGAGCAGTTCTTC. This translates into CSVAGGGGSSYNEQFF.

The chain employs TRBV7-6 and TRBJ2-4, with TRBD1 matching 7 bases. V lost 5 bases, J lost 3 bases, and 13 bases stayed unmatched. This CDR3 spans 17 amino acids. Germline V gene lookup returns CDR1 SGHVS and CDR2 FNYEAQ. DNA for the CDR3: TGTGCCAGCAGCCCACGGGCTTCGACAGGGCTCAAAAACATTCAGTACTTC. Amino acid sequence: CASSPRASTGLKNIQYF. Combining the CDR3 with reference TRBV7-6 and TRBJ2-4 gives the whole variable domain GAGVSQSPRYKVTKRGQDVALRCDPISGHVSLYWYRQALGQGPEFLTYFNYEAQQDKSGLPNDRFSAERPEGSISTLTIQRTEQRDSAMYRCASSPRASTGLKNIQYFGAGTRLSVL.

The CDR3 loop is CASSPRQGGGELFF. The CDR3 nucleotides are TGCGCCAGCAGCCCTCGACAGGGCGGCGGGGAGCTGTTTTTT. The V gene is TRBV4-3, the J gene TRBJ2-2; 7 bases agree with TRBD1. CDR1 LGHNA and CDR2 YSLEER come from the germline V gene. The V and J ends lost 4 bases and 7 bases, in that order; junction bases with no gene match: 6. The CDR3 has 14 residues.

The rearrangement links TRBV29-1 to TRBJ1-4; 8 bases line up with TRBD1. Germline CDR1 and CDR2: SQVTM and ANQGSEA. This CDR3 comprises 14 residues. The V segment lost 3 bases and the J segment 7 bases; nucleotides outside the gene matches: 7. The CDR3 here is CSVDPTGAREKLFF. Here the CDR3 DNA reads TGCAGCGTTGACCCGACAGGGGCTCGTGAAAAACTGTTTTTT.

Ten or more counts support this clonotype. The chain employs TRBV12-3 or TRBV12-4 and TRBJ1-1; D is ambiguous. The CDR3 length is 13 residues. Trimming pared 6 bases from V and 1 base from J, leaving 9 bases between. As DNA, the CDR3 is TGTGCCAGCAGCTTTGTGCGGAACACTGAAGCTTTCTTT. Protein sequence: CASSFVRNTEAFF.

The V gene is TRBV6-1, the J gene TRBJ1-1; D perhaps matches TRBD1 (5 bases). Germline V gene lookup returns CDR1 MNHNS and CDR2 SASEGT. The CDR3 sequence is 16 residues long. V shed 6 bases and J shed 0 bases, with 17 bases lying between them. CDR3 loop: CASRPSKGRMNTEAFF. DNA of the CDR3: TGTGCCAGCAGACCCTCGAAGGGACGGATGAACACTGAAGCTTTCTTT.

This rearrangement joins TRBV29-1 to TRBJ2-3; TRBD1 agrees at 9 bases. There are 15 residues in the CDR3. Germline-derived CDR1 and CDR2 are SQVTM and ANQGSEA. The trim removed 7 bases at V and 3 bases at J, leaving 11 bases unmatched. The DNA of the CDR3 is TGCAGCGGCTCCGATACAGGGGGCTGGACAGATACGCAGTATTTT. It translates to CSGSDTGGWTDTQYF.

This clonotype has a handful of counts. J is TRBJ2-4 and V is TRBV4-3; the D gene could be TRBD1 or TRBD2 (5 bases each). CDR3 length: 13 amino acids. Deletions cut 2 bases from V and 11 bases from J, with 13 bases between. Germline lookup yields CDR1 LGHNA and CDR2 YSLEER. The CDR3 sequence is CASSQKTGRFQYF. In nucleotides, the CDR3 is TGCGCCAGCAGCCAAAAGACGGGACGATTTCAGTACTTC.

This clonotype was seen only a few times. The chain couples TRBV28 to TRBJ2-5; D not resolved. The V gene lost 3 bases and the J gene lost 0 bases, with 11 bases spanning the gap. The CDR3 has 15 residues. Germline CDR1 MDHEN, CDR2 SYDVKM. CDR3 bases: TGTGCCAGCAGTTTCCCCGACCAGTACCAAGAGACCCAGTACTTC. Translating gives CASSFPDQYQETQYF.

The chain joins TRBV10-1 to TRBJ2-5, with 10 bases fitting TRBD1. The germline V gene encodes CDR1 WNHNN and CDR2 SYGVQD (reference sequence). The CDR3 has 16 residues. With V trimmed by 0 bases and J by 3 bases, 4 bases remained unmatched. CDR3 region: CASSESGTGVEETQYF. The CDR3 nucleotides read TGCGCCAGCAGTGAGTCGGGGACAGGGGTGGAAGAGACCCAGTACTTC.

This clonotype showed up just a few times. The chain employs TRBV29-1 and TRBJ1-1; TRBD1 might be the D (6 bases). Trimming removed 3 bases at V and 6 bases at J, with 14 bases between. The CDR3 runs to 13 residues. The germline V gene has CDR1 SQVTM and CDR2 ANQGSEA. The CDR3 reads CSVEGRPGAEAFF. CDR3 nucleotides: TGCAGCGTTGAGGGCAGGCCAGGGGCTGAAGCTTTCTTT.

This clonotype was picked up a small number of times. This chain uses TRBV10-3 with TRBJ1-5, with a tentative D call TRBD1 (5 bases). CDR3 size: 12 residues. Germline-derived CDR1 and CDR2 are ENHRY and SYGVKD. The V end lost 11 bases, the J end lost 2 bases, and 10 bases lay between the germline ends. This CDR3 reads CAVQGGNQPQHF. In DNA, the CDR3 is TGTGCCGTCCAGGGCGGCAATCAGCCCCAGCATTTT.

This clonotype was observed a handful of times. The J gene is TRBJ2-5, the V gene TRBV6-1; D assignment may be TRBD1 or TRBD2 (7 bases each). Between the trimmed V and J ends, which lost 9 bases and 2 bases, there was a span of 19 bases. Germline CDR1 is MNHNS and CDR2 is SASEGT. The CDR3 totals 15 residues. The DNA for the CDR3 is TGTGCCAGTGCCAGACAGGGAGGGCTACAAGAGACCCAGTACTTC. Residues: CASARQGGLQETQYF.

V gene TRBV12-3 or TRBV12-4 combines with J gene TRBJ1-2, with 8 bases matching TRBD1. The CDR3 consists of 14 residues. Germline trimming cut 5 bases from V and 4 bases from J; bases unmatched to any gene: 6. CDR3 region: CASSTRDRSYGYTF. In DNA, the CDR3 is TGTGCCAGCAGTACCCGGGACAGGTCCTATGGCTACACCTTC.

This clonotype was picked up a small number of times. This rearrangement joins TRBV25-1 to TRBJ2-5; no reliable D call. V was cut by 0 bases and J by 5 bases, with 16 bases left in between. Germline CDR1 is MGHDK and CDR2 is SYGVNS. The CDR3 contains 16 residues. CDR3 region: CASSEYVAGARETQYF. In nucleotides, the CDR3 is TGTGCCAGCAGTGAATATGTGGCCGGAGCGCGGGAGACCCAGTACTTC. Together with reference TRBV25-1 and TRBJ2-5, the CDR3 gives the full variable domain: EADIYQTPRYLVIGTGKKITLECSQTMGHDKMYWYQQDPGMELHLIHYSYGVNSTEKGDLSSESTVSRIRTEHFPLTLESARPSHTSQYLCASSEYVAGARETQYFGPGTRLLVL.

The rearrangement joins TRBV6-5 to TRBJ2-7; no firm D call. With 4 bases removed from V and 6 bases from J, the gap between germline ends came to 10 bases. Germline values: CDR1 MNHEY, CDR2 SVGAGI. The CDR3 totals 12 residues. The chain's CDR3 is CASSSISGEQYV. CDR3 sequence (DNA): TGTGCCAGCAGTTCCATCTCGGGCGAGCAGTACGTC.

The chain uses TRBV7-2 and TRBJ2-5, with D maybe TRBD2 (7 bases). Trimming took off 0 bases at V and 5 bases at J, with 16 bases between the two ends. The CDR3 sequence is 16 residues long. CDR1 and CDR2 (germline): SGHTA, FQGNSA. In DNA form, the CDR3 reads TGTGCCAGCAGCTTAGCGTCGGGGGGCTATGGGGAGACCCAGTACTTC. This codes for CASSLASGGYGETQYF.

This clonotype was observed many times. J is TRBJ1-5 and V is TRBV6-2 or TRBV6-3, with D possibly matching TRBD1 (6 bases). CDR3 size: 16 residues. In germline, CDR1 is MNHEY, CDR2 SVGEGT. V gave up 4 bases and J gave up 2 bases, with 15 bases separating them. The CDR3 DNA reads TGTGCCAGCAGTTCCTCGGGGGCTATAGGCAATCAGCCCCAGCATTTT. It encodes CASSSSGAIGNQPQHF.

The sample holds many counts of this clonotype. This sequence joins TRBV7-2 and TRBJ1-5; no reliable D call. CDR1 is SGHTA and CDR2 is FQGNSA in the germline V gene. This CDR3 is 15 amino acids long. Trimming removed 5 bases from V and 0 bases from J, with 11 bases in between. The CDR3 coding sequence is TGTGCCAGCAGCCAAGACAACTATAGCAATCAGCCCCAGCATTTT. This translates into CASSQDNYSNQPQHF.